Listed below are T cell receptor beta chains from one sample, sequenced in a study of blood T cell repertoires in COVID-19. The method was immunoSEQ multiplex PCR; TCRdb's version includes in-frame clones alone and lacks a portion of them. The data show a few hundred thousand clones, 70% to 90% seen once. Sequences were obtained from PBMCs or T cells enriched from blood (not recorded which). The receptors stem from a woman in her forties or fifties who had been exposed to COVID-19. CDR3s include the opening cysteine and the closing phenylalanine or tryptophan. The D gene is left open where the match is weak. Only some rows state a clone size, as once, few, many or a class for expanded clones.

NA,TRBJ2-2,TRBV27,TRBD2,CASSLQLAGVGELFF,TGTGCCAGCAGTTTGCAACTAGCGGGGGTCGGGGAGCTGTTTTTT
NA,TRBJ1-1,TRBV7-6,TRBD1,CASSFRTGTGALGITEAFF,TGTGCCAGCAGCTTCCGTACCGGGACAGGGGCGTTGGGGATCACTGAAGCTTTCTTT
few,TRBJ2-1,TRBV2,TRBD1,CASSDPGTGGRSEQFF,TGTGCCAGCAGTGACCCCGGGACAGGGGGCCGGAGTGAGCAGTTCTTC
NA,TRBJ1-2,TRBV5-5,NA,CASSLAGIGGYTF,TGTGCCAGCAGCTTGGCAGGTATTGGCGGCTACACCTTC
NA,TRBJ2-3,TRBV5-6,NA,CASSLLTDLSTDTQYF,TGTGCCAGCAGCTTGCTGACAGATCTTAGCACAGATACGCAGTATTTT
NA,TRBJ1-2,TRBV14,TRBD1,CASSQRTGPYGYTF,TGTGCCAGCAGCCAACGGACAGGCCCCTATGGCTACACCTTC
NA,TRBJ1-6,TRBV7-9,TRBD1,CASSLVRAGGATPLHF,TGTGCCAGCAGCTTAGTTAGGGCAGGGGGCGCGACACCCCTCCACTTT
NA,TRBJ1-1,TRBV10-2,NA,CASLNSIGGRGAEAFF,TGCGCCAGCTTGAATTCTATTGGCGGTCGGGGGGCCGAAGCTTTCTTT
NA,TRBJ2-2,TRBV4-3,NA,CASSRLDMGLVTGELFF,TGCGCCAGCAGCCGGCTCGACATGGGGCTCGTCACCGGGGAGCTGTTTTTT
once,TRBJ1-6,TRBV3-1/TRBV3-2,TRBD1,CASSAGTGYSLHF,TGTGCCAGCAGCGCCGGGACAGGGTATTCCCTCCACTTT
NA,TRBJ1-6,TRBV7-3,TRBD1,CASSLRGQANSPLHF,TGTGCCAGCAGCCTCCGCGGACAGGCAAATTCACCCCTCCACTTT
NA,TRBJ2-5,TRBV6-5,NA,CASRGSRGETQYF,TGTGCCAGCCGAGGAAGTAGAGGAGAGACCCAGTACTTC
NA,TRBJ1-2,TRBV25-1,TRBD1,CASSPRGTGGLGYTF,TGTGCCAGCAGCCCCCGTGGGACAGGGGGCTTGGGCTACACCTTC
NA,TRBJ1-5,TRBV24-1,NA,CATSDLSYSNQPQHF,TGTGCCACCAGTGATTTATCGTATAGCAATCAGCCCCAGCATTTT
NA,TRBJ2-3,TRBV6-1,TRBD2,CASGVSGGPTDTQYF,TGTGCCAGCGGCGTCAGCGGGGGACCCACAGATACGCAGTATTTT
NA,TRBJ2-2,TRBV10-3,TRBD1,CAIRAGGDSGELFF,TGTGCCATCAGGGCAGGGGGCGATTCCGGGGAGCTGTTTTTT
few,TRBJ1-1,TRBV18,NA,CASSYRESDTEAFF,TGTGCCAGCTCATACAGGGAGAGCGACACTGAAGCTTTCTTT
once,TRBJ1-2,TRBV5-4,NA,CASSPGGARGYGYTF,TGTGCCAGCAGCCCAGGCGGGGCCCGCGGCTATGGCTACACCTTC
once,TRBJ2-3,TRBV9,NA,CASSLREGTQYF,TGTGCCAGCAGCCTGCGGGAAGGTACGCAGTATTTT
NA,TRBJ2-6,TRBV5-1,NA,CASSLVPTGANVLTF,TGCGCCAGCAGCCTAGTCCCAACTGGGGCCAACGTCCTGACTTTC
NA,TRBJ2-1,TRBV5-1,TRBD1,CASSSPTGNSNEQFF,TGCGCCAGCAGCTCCCCGACAGGGAATTCCAATGAGCAGTTCTTC
NA,TRBJ2-7,TRBV1,NA,CTSSQDAAGQGDEQYF,TGCACCAGCAGCCAAGATGCGGCGGGACAGGGAGACGAGCAGTACTTC
few,TRBJ1-1,TRBV27,NA,CASSRRAGKGEAFF,TGTGCCAGCAGTCGACGAGCAGGGAAGGGTGAAGCTTTCTTT
NA,TRBJ2-1,TRBV29-1,NA,CSVEGDTFYNEQFF,TGCAGCGTTGAAGGGGACACCTTTTACAATGAGCAGTTCTTC
NA,TRBJ1-2,TRBV27,NA,CASSLHRQNYGYTF,TGTGCCAGCAGTCTCCATCGACAAAACTATGGCTACACCTTC
NA,TRBJ2-3,TRBV4-3,NA,CASSLGTGTDTQYF,TGCGCCAGCAGCCTCGGAACGGGGACAGATACGCAGTATTTT
NA,TRBJ1-1,TRBV2,NA,CASSAYIMNTEAFF,TGTGCCAGCAGTGCCTATATCATGAACACTGAAGCTTTCTTT
NA,TRBJ1-2,TRBV5-1,TRBD1,CASSLEGTGEGGDGYTF,TGCGCCAGCAGCTTGGAAGGGACAGGGGAAGGAGGTGACGGCTACACCTTC
NA,TRBJ2-6,TRBV9,TRBD1,CASSDESGQGAGWTNVLTF,TGTGCCAGCAGCGACGAATCGGGACAGGGGGCAGGTTGGACCAACGTCCTGACTTTC
NA,TRBJ2-7,TRBV5-6,NA,CASSRPTPFSGEQYF,TGTGCCAGCAGCCGACCGACCCCCTTCTCGGGCGAGCAGTACTTC
NA,TRBJ1-2,TRBV7-9,TRBD1,CASSPLEGASSGYTF,TGTGCCAGCAGCCCCCTGGAGGGGGCCTCGTCAGGCTACACCTTC
NA,TRBJ1-5,TRBV7-2,TRBD1,CASGLQGARGQPQHF,TGTGCCAGCGGACTCCAGGGGGCGCGCGGGCAGCCCCAGCATTTT
few,TRBJ2-1,TRBV9,TRBD2,CASSGASGYNEQFF,TGTGCCAGCAGTGGCGCTAGCGGCTACAATGAGCAGTTCTTC
NA,TRBJ1-3,TRBV5-1,NA,CASSATGLRSGNTIYF,TGCGCCAGCAGCGCGACAGGTCTCCGCTCTGGAAACACCATATATTTT
NA,TRBJ1-1,TRBV18,NA,CASSPLVLRTENTEAFF,TGTGCCAGCTCACCACTCGTTTTGAGGACAGAGAACACTGAAGCTTTCTTT